The sequence of this T cell receptor beta chain was determined in a study of shared clonotypes between healthy human individuals. Study-wide findings and caveats: Clonotype sharing among the donors was expected to vary with sequencing depth.

Naive CD8 cells lacked CD45RO, underwent positive selection for CCR7 and left out terminally differentiated effector memory CD45RA+ cells. Method: immunoSEQ multiplex PCR; TCRdb's copy keeps in-frame clones and lacks some. The data contain about 2.1 million clones, more than 85% of them singletons. For this clone: No antigen is known for it.

Germline CDR1 is MDHEN and CDR2 is SYDVKM. The length of the CDR3 is 15 residues. V lost 2 bases and J 5 bases, leaving 15 bases between the germline ends. Sample: naive CD8+ T cells from PBMCs. The sequence came from a man aged 18 to 29 in good health. Some clones in this sample may be carry-over from other donors' samples. V and J are TRBV28 and TRBJ1-2; D is possibly TRBD1 (5 bases). In DNA, the CDR3 is TGTGCCAGCAGTTTAGTTGGGGGGTCCGGGTATGGCTACACCTTC. This gives the protein CASSLVGGSGYGYTF.